The 14 T cell receptor beta chains given below trace back to one sample, sequenced in a study of OX40 agonist ivuxolimab in advanced cancers. Generated by immunoSEQ multiplex PCR, the TCRdb table keeps only in-frame clones and is missing some. The table has fewer than 95,000 clones, over 80% seen once. Specimen: CD4+ or CD8+ T cells sorted from blood, collected in a trial of the OX40 agonist ivuxolimab. These receptors were obtained from an adult with an advanced solid tumor such as melanoma, head and neck, liver or kidney cancer.

The chain has TRBV5-8 and TRBJ2-1; either TRBD1 or TRBD2 may fit D (5 bases each). Germline V gene lookup returns CDR1 SGHTS and CDR2 YDEGEE. CDR3 length: 15 residues. V lost 0 bases to trimming and J lost 10 bases, with 17 bases between them. As DNA, the CDR3 is TGTGCCAGCAGCTTGGGGGACCTGATGGGTCCAGAGCAGTTCTTC. It encodes CASSLGDLMGPEQFF.

The rearrangement joins TRBV27 to TRBJ2-5, with 7 bases fitting TRBD2. Germline values: CDR1 MNHEY, CDR2 SMNVEV (reference sequence). The V gene end was trimmed by 3 bases and the J gene end by 5 bases; junction bases not matched to a gene: 9. The CDR3 extends over 15 amino acids. The CDR3 reads CASSFGTTLSETQYF. For the CDR3, the DNA is TGTGCCAGCAGTTTTGGGACTACCCTAAGTGAGACCCAGTACTTC.

V is TRBV7-9 and J is TRBJ2-1; D tentatively reads TRBD1 or TRBD2 (7 bases each). The V end lost 3 bases, the J end lost 6 bases, and 21 bases lay between the germline ends. The germline V gene has CDR1 SEHNR and CDR2 FQNEAQ (reference sequence). The CDR3 consists of 17 residues. CDR3 region: CASSLGGRSDRVNEQFF. As DNA, the CDR3 is TGTGCCAGCAGCTTGGGGGGGAGATCCGACAGGGTCAATGAGCAGTTCTTC.

The V and J genes are TRBV7-8 and TRBJ1-6, with D perhaps matching TRBD1 (5 bases). This CDR3 has 16 amino acids. Germline V CDR1 and CDR2: SGHVS, FQNEAQ. The germline V and J ends were trimmed by 2 bases and 6 bases, with 14 bases remaining between them. CDR3 DNA sequence: TGTGCCAGCAGCTTACCGTCCGGGACCGGTAATTCACCCCTCCACTTT. The encoded protein is CASSLPSGTGNSPLHF.

V and J are TRBV18 and TRBJ2-5, with 15 bases matching TRBD2. The CDR3 has 15 residues. Germline loops: CDR1 KGHSH, CDR2 LQKENI. V lost 6 bases, J lost 2 bases, and 1 base stayed unmatched. The CDR3 DNA is TGTGCCAGCTCCGGACTAGCGGGAGGGCAAGAGACCCAGTACTTC. The encoded protein is CASSGLAGGQETQYF.

The V call is TRBV27, the J call TRBJ2-5; no clear D gene. The J call is uncertain, as TRBJ2-7 better fits the DNA end. This CDR3 region has 12 residues. Germline V lookup: CDR1 MNHEY, CDR2 SMNVEV (reference sequence). The CDR3 protein is CASRQDGYEQYF. The CDR3 DNA sequence: TGTGCCAGCAGGCAGGATGGCTACGAGCAGTACTTC.

The rearrangement uses TRBV5-1 and TRBJ2-3; D possibly corresponds to TRBD2 (5 bases). Germline CDR1 is SGHRS and CDR2 is YFSETQ. The CDR3 length is 15 residues. The V end lost 2 bases, the J end lost 4 bases, and 14 bases lay between the germline ends. DNA for the CDR3: TGCGCCAGCAGCTTACAATCGGGGAGCCCAGATACGCAGTATTTT. Protein product: CASSLQSGSPDTQYF.

This sequence joins TRBV28 and TRBJ1-1; 8 bases align to TRBD1. This CDR3 is 15 amino acids long. CDR1 and CDR2 from the germline V gene are MDHEN and SYDVKM. The V segment lost 6 bases and the J segment 1 base; nucleotides outside the gene matches: 7. CDR3 residues: CASSGDRSENTEAFF. In nucleotides, the CDR3 is TGTGCCAGCAGCGGGGACAGGAGCGAGAACACTGAAGCTTTCTTT. Full variable domain (missing parts from reference TRBV28 and TRBJ1-1): DVKVTQSSRYLVKRTGEKVFLECVQDMDHENMFWYRQDPGLGLRLIYFSYDVKMKEKGDIPEGYSVSREKKERFSLILESASTNQTSMYLCASSGDRSENTEAFFGQGTRLTVV.

This clone came up once. This chain joins TRBV2 and TRBJ2-1; D not resolved. Trimming removed 2 bases at V and 9 bases at J, with 8 bases between. The CDR3 consists of 12 residues. Germline CDR1 SNHLY, CDR2 FYNNEI. The CDR3 DNA sequence: TGTGCCAGCAGTGAAACAGCGTTTGAGCAGTTCTTC. This encodes CASSETAFEQFF. The full variable domain, in which reference TRBV2 and TRBJ2-1 provide the parts outside the CDR3, is EPEVTQTPSHQVTQMGQEVILRCVPISNHLYFYWYRQILGQKVEFLVSFYNNEISEKSEIFDDQFSVERPDGSNFTLKIRSTKLEDSAMYFCASSETAFEQFFGPGTRLTVL.

This clone occurred once. V is TRBV28 and J is TRBJ2-1; D may be TRBD1 (5 bases). The V gene lost 1 base and the J gene lost 15 bases, with 13 bases spanning the gap. The CDR3 is 12 amino acids. CDR1 is MDHEN and CDR2 is SYDVKM in the germline V gene. The CDR3 DNA reads TGTGCCAGCAGTTTATTCCCCAGGGCTCCGTTCTTC. It is translated as CASSLFPRAPFF.

The chain uses TRBV7-9 and TRBJ2-7, with 10 bases that match TRBD2. Germline-derived CDR1 and CDR2 are SEHNR and FQNEAQ (reference sequence). The CDR3 consists of 15 residues. V shed 4 bases, J shed 7 bases, and the junction held 10 bases outside the gene matches. CDR3 nucleotide sequence: TGTGCCAGCAGCTCCCTAGCGGGAGTAACGTGGGAGCAGTACTTC. Encoded protein: CASSSLAGVTWEQYF.

On this clone: One junction end does not reproduce the germline sequence, and a read error may be involved. The V and J genes are TRBV7-7 and TRBJ2-3; D uncertain. From germline, CDR1 is SSHAT and CDR2 FNYEAQ (reference sequence). CDR3 length: 13 residues. CDR3 sequence reads: CASSLEMSDTQYF. As DNA, the CDR3 is TGTGCTAGCAGCTTAGAAATGTCAGATACGCAGTATTTT.

The J gene is TRBJ2-2, the V gene TRBV19; weak D call: TRBD2 (5 bases). V was pared by 1 base and J by 3 bases, with 18 bases between. The CDR3 has 18 residues. From germline, CDR1 is LNHDA and CDR2 SQIVND (reference sequence). Here the CDR3 DNA reads TGTGCCAGTAGTATAGTGCGGGCGAGGTTCCTCGACACCGGGGAGCTGTTTTTT. This codes for CASSIVRARFLDTGELFF.

In this sample, this clone turned up a few times. The chain recombines TRBV6-1 with TRBJ2-2; the match to TRBD1 covers 7 bases. Trimming at V came to 5 bases and at J to 6 bases, leaving 9 bases not matched to a gene. The germline CDR1 and CDR2 sequences are MNHNS and SASEGT. The CDR3 covers 15 residues. The CDR3 protein is CASSLEKGAAGELFF. The DNA of the CDR3 is TGTGCCAGCAGTCTAGAGAAGGGGGCCGCCGGGGAGCTGTTTTTT.